This T cell receptor (beta chain) was profiled in a study of T cell responses to AZD1222 COVID-19 vaccine. General study points: Dominant at 160-218 and 743-854, vaccine-associated CD4 TCRs also spanned spike. The reported proportion of spike-specific TCRs targeting unmutated variant regions was nearly half.

Only in-frame clones appear in the TCRdb table, and some are missing; sequencing was by immunoSEQ multiplex PCR. Among 150,000 or so clones listed, 80% to 90% were seen once. For this clone: Antigen unknown.

The TCR originated in an adult in good health. Sequencing used peripheral blood, obtained on day 0 of AZD1222 vaccination.

The CDR3 nucleotides read TGCAGCGTTGAAGATCCCACTAGCGGGACCGCAGATACGCAGTATTTT. Protein product: CSVEDPTSGTADTQYF. The chain couples TRBV29-1 to TRBJ2-3; 10 bases line up with TRBD2. Unmatched junction bases numbered 7, after V lost 0 bases and J lost 4 bases. Looked up from germline, CDR1 is SQVTM and CDR2 is ANQGSEA. The CDR3 covers 16 residues.